One and the same sample provided the 7 T cell receptor beta chains below, sequenced in a study of shared clonotypes between healthy human individuals. Only in-frame clones appear in the TCRdb table, and some are missing; sequencing was by immunoSEQ multiplex PCR. The sample records 950,000 to 1,300,000 clones, about 70% being singletons. Sequenced material: memory CD4+ T cells sorted from blood. Subset here: CD45RA-negative fraction. All receptors derive from a man aged 18 to 29 in good health.

Remarks on this clone: A much larger clone lies one base from this, so it may be a read error. The rearrangement uses TRBV6-1 and TRBJ2-2; 7 bases match TRBD1. J was trimmed by 0 bases and V by 3 bases; bases with no gene match: 1. CDR1 and CDR2 from the germline V gene are MNHNS and SASEGT. This CDR3 is built from 15 residues. CDR3 DNA: TGTGCCAGCAGTGAGGGGACAGCGAACACCGGGGAGCTGTTTTTT. This encodes CASSEGTANTGELFF.

In DNA, the CDR3 is TGTGCCAGTCGTTTCAGGGACGGCACAGATACGCAGTATTTT. Translation gives CASRFRDGTDTQYF. The chain carries TRBV28 and TRBJ2-3; tentatively, D is TRBD1 or TRBD2 (5 bases each). Trimming removed 9 bases from V and 1 base from J, with 14 bases in between. This CDR3 is 14 amino acids long. Germline V lookup: CDR1 MDHEN, CDR2 SYDVKM.

Concerning this clone itself: Other DNA sequences in this sample translate to the same CDR3. This chain links TRBV18 with TRBJ1-2; D remains ambiguous. The V end lost 3 bases, the J end lost 3 bases, and 8 bases lay between the germline ends. CDR1 and CDR2 from the germline V gene are KGHSH and LQKENI. The CDR3 contains 13 residues. CDR3 sequence (DNA): TGTGCCAGCTCACCTAACCGCGACTATGGCTACACCTTC. It yields the protein CASSPNRDYGYTF.

The genes are TRBV6-6 and TRBJ1-1; 9 bases map to TRBD1. Germline V gene data show CDR1 as MNHNY and CDR2 as SVGAGI (reference sequence). V gave up 7 bases and J gave up 5 bases; unmatched junction bases: 11. The CDR3 spans 15 residues. CDR3 nucleotides: TGTGCCAGCAAGCTACCGGGACAGGGAGGGACTGAAGCTTTCTTT. Amino acid sequence: CASKLPGQGGTEAFF.

The J gene is TRBJ2-5, the V gene TRBV19; 12 bases fit TRBD1. This CDR3 spans 15 amino acids. Trimming cost V 5 bases and J 8 bases; bases outside gene matches: 9. In germline, CDR1 is LNHDA, CDR2 SQIVND (reference sequence). The CDR3 nucleotides are TGTGCCAGTAGTCCCGGGACAGGGGGCTCGGGAACCCAGTACTTC. Translated, it gives CASSPGTGGSGTQYF.

The chain employs TRBV15 and TRBJ1-1; D is perhaps TRBD1 (5 bases). Germline V gives CDR1 LNHNV, CDR2 YYDKDF (reference sequence). The CDR3 loop spans 12 amino acids. Trimming left V 8 bases short and J 3 bases short, with 10 bases between. The CDR3 region has the DNA TGTGCCACCTCCTGGGGGGACACTGAAGCTTTCTTT. Amino acid sequence: CATSWGDTEAFF.

The V gene is TRBV7-9, the J gene TRBJ1-1; D might be TRBD1 (6 bases). Trimming left V 7 bases short and J 0 bases short, with 12 bases between. There are 14 residues in the CDR3. CDR1 and CDR2 (germline): SEHNR, FQNEAQ (reference sequence). The CDR3 nucleotides read TGTGCCAGCAACCTCGGACAGTTGAACACTGAAGCTTTCTTT. Protein: CASNLGQLNTEAFF.